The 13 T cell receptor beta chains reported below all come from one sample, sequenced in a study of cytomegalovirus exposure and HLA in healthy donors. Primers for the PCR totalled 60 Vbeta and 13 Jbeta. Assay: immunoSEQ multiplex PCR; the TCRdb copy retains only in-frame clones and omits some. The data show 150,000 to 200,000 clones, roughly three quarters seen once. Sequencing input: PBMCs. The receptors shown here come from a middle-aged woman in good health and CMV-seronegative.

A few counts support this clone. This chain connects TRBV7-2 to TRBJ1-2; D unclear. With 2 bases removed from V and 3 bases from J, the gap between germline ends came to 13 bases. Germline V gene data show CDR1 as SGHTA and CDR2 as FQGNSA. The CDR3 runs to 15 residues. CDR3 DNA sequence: TGTGCCAGCAGCTTAACGGGATCTAATTACTATGGCTACACCTTC. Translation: CASSLTGSNYYGYTF.

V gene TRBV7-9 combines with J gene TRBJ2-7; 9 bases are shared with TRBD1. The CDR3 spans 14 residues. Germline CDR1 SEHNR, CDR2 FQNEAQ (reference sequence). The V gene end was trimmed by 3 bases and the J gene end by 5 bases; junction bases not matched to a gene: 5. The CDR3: CASSLGQGQNEQYF. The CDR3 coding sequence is TGTGCCAGCAGCTTGGGACAGGGTCAGAACGAGCAGTACTTC.

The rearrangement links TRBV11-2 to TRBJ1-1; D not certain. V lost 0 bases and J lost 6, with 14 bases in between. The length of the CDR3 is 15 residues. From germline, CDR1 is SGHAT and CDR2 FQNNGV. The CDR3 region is CASSLELPPNAEAFF. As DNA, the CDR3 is TGTGCCAGCAGCTTAGAACTCCCCCCAAACGCTGAAGCTTTCTTT.

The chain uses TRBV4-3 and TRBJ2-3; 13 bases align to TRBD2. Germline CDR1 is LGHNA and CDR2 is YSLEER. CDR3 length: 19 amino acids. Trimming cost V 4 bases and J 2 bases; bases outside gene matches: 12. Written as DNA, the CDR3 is TGCGCCAGCAGCCCTTACCCGACTAGCGGGGGGCCCGCCACAGATACGCAGTATTTT. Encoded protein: CASSPYPTSGGPATDTQYF.

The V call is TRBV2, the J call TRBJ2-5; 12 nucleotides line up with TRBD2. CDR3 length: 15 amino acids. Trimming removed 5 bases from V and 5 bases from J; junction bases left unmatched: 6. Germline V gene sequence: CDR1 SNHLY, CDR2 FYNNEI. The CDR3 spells CASSFLAGGPETQYF. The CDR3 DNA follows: TGTGCCAGCAGTTTTCTAGCGGGAGGGCCCGAGACCCAGTACTTC.

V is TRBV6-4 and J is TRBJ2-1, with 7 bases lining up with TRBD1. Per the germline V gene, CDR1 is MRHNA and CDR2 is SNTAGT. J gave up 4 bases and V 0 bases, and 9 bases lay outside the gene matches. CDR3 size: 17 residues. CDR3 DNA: TGTGCCAGCAGTGACTCCTATGGTGGGACAGCATACAATGAGCAGTTCTTC. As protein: CASSDSYGGTAYNEQFF.

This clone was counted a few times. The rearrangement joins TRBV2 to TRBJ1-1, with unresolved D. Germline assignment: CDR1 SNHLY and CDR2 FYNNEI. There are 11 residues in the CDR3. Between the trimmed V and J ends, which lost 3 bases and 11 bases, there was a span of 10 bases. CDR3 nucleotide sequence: TGTGCCAGCAGTGACACGTCCCGGGCTTTCTTT. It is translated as CASSDTSRAFF.

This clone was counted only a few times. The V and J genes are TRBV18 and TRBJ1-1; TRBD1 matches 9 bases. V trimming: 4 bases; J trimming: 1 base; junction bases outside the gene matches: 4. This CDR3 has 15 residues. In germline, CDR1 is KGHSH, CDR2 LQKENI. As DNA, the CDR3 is TGTGCCAGCTCACGAGGGACAGGGTCGAACACTGAAGCTTTCTTT. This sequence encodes CASSRGTGSNTEAFF.

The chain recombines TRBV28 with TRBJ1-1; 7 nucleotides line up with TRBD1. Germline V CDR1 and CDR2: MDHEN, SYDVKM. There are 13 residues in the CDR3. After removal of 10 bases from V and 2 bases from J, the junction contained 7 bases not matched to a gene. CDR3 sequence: CAITGAINTEAFF. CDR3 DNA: TGTGCCATCACAGGGGCGATAAACACTGAAGCTTTCTTT.

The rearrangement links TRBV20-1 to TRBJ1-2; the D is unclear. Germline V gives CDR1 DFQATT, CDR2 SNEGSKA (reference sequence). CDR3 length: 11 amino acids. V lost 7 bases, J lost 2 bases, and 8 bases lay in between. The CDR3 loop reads CSVEGNYGYTF. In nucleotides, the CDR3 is TGCAGTGTTGAGGGAAACTATGGCTACACCTTC.

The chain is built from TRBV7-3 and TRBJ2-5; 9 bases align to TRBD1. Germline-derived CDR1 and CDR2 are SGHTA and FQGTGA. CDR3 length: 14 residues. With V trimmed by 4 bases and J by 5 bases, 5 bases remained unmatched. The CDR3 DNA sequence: TGTGCCAGCAGCTCACCCGGGACAGGGGAGACCCAGTACTTC. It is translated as CASSSPGTGETQYF.

The DNA for the CDR3 is TGTGCCAGCAGCTTAGTCAGGGCCGGTGAGCAGTTCTTC. Translated: CASSLVRAGEQFF. This chain uses TRBV7-8 with TRBJ2-1, with D tentatively TRBD1 (5 bases). The CDR3 contains 13 residues. CDR1 and CDR2 from the germline V gene are SGHVS and FQNEAQ. Deletions cut 1 base from V and 9 bases from J, with 10 bases between. Filled out from reference TRBV7-8 and TRBJ2-1, the complete variable domain reads GAGVSQSPRYKVAKRGQDVALRCDPISGHVSLFWYQQALGQGPEFLTYFQNEAQLDKSGLPSDRFFAERPEGSVSTLKIQRTQQEDSAVYLCASSLVRAGEQFFGPGTRLTVL.

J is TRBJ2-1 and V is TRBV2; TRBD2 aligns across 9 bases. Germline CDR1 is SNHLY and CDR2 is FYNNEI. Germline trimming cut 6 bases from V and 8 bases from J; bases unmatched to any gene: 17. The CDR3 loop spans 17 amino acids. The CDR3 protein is CASSAPGLARAVDEQFF. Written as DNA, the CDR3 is TGTGCCAGCAGCGCCCCAGGACTAGCGCGAGCAGTTGATGAGCAGTTCTTC.